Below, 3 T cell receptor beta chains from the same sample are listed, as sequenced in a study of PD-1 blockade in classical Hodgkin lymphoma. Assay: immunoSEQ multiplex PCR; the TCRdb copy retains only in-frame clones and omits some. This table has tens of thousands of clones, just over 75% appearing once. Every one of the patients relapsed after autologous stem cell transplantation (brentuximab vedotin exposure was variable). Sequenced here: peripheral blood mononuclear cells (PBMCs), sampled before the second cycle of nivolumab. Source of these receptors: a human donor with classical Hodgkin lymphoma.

CDR3 loop: CATANSGLANEKLFF. The CDR3 DNA sequence: TGTGCCACCGCAAATTCAGGGCTCGCTAATGAAAAACTGTTTTTT. The gene calls are TRBV15 and TRBJ1-4, with D maybe TRBD1 (5 bases). V lost 8 bases and J 3 bases, leaving 16 bases between the germline ends. There are 15 residues in the CDR3. Looked up from germline, CDR1 is LNHNV and CDR2 is YYDKDF (reference sequence).

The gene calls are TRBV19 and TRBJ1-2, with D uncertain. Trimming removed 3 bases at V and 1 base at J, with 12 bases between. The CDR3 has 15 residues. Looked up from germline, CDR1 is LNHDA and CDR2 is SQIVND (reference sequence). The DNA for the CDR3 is TGTGCCAGTAGTATTTTAAACCGATTTAACTATGGCTACACCTTC. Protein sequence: CASSILNRFNYGYTF.

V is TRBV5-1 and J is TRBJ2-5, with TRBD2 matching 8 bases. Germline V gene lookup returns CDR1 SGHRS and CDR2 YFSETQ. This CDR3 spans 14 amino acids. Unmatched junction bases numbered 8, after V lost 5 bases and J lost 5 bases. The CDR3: CASSSGEKGETQYF. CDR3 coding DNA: TGCGCCAGCAGTAGCGGGGAGAAAGGGGAGACCCAGTACTTC.